This T cell receptor (beta chain) came from a study of siplizumab effects on memory and regulatory T cells. The V segment lost 2 bases and the J segment 2 bases; nucleotides outside the gene matches: 2. CDR1 is SGHVS, CDR2 FNYEAQ, per germline. The CDR3 has 14 amino acids. Generated by immunoSEQ multiplex PCR, the TCRdb table keeps only in-frame clones and is missing some. The sample holds 50,000 to 55,000 clones, nearly 95% seen once. Sequencing input: CD8+ T cells sorted from blood. The source is a human donor in good health. The rearrangement joins TRBV7-6 to TRBJ1-1, with 7 bases that match TRBD1. The CDR3 DNA reads TGTGCCAGCAGCTTATCAGGGGGAAACACTGAAGCTTTCTTT. It is translated as CASSLSGGNTEAFF.